Below, 13 T cell receptor beta chains from the same sample are listed, as sequenced in a study of PD-L1 blockade in urothelial cancer. Profiled with immunoSEQ multiplex PCR; TCRdb holds only in-frame clones, not every one. The repertoire holds about 130,000 clones, with about 83% as singletons. Specified time point: peripheral blood 6 weeks after treatment start. The sample consisted of PBMCs, taken around atezolizumab (anti-PD-L1) treatment. Receptors were obtained from a man in his fifties with urothelial cancer.

This clone was seen only once. CDR3: CASSHRVPGQGGNQPQHF. CDR3 DNA: TGTGCCAGCAGTCACCGAGTACCGGGACAGGGAGGTAATCAGCCCCAGCATTTT. This sequence joins TRBV28 and TRBJ1-5, with TRBD1 matching 9 bases. This CDR3 is built from 18 residues. V was pared by 5 bases and J by 4 bases, with 15 bases of the junction left unmatched. The germline CDR1 and CDR2 sequences are MDHEN and SYDVKM. Looking up the rest from reference TRBV28 and TRBJ1-5 gives the full variable domain: DVKVTQSSRYLVKRTGEKVFLECVQDMDHENMFWYRQDPGLGLRLIYFSYDVKMKEKGDIPEGYSVSREKKERFSLILESASTNQTSMYLCASSHRVPGQGGNQPQHFGDGTRLSIL.

This clone was picked up one time. The CDR3 DNA follows: TGTGCCAGCTCACCCGGGTTAGGAGAAAACACCATATATTTT. This sequence encodes CASSPGLGENTIYF. The chain recombines TRBV18 with TRBJ1-3, with no clear D. V dropped 3 bases and J dropped 6 bases, with 12 bases sitting between them. Germline V CDR1 and CDR2: KGHSH, LQKENI. This CDR3 is built from 14 residues.

The chain employs TRBV27 and TRBJ2-7, with 14 bases identical to TRBD2. Germline values: CDR1 MNHEY, CDR2 SMNVEV (reference sequence). The CDR3 runs to 14 residues. V dropped 10 bases and J dropped 7; count of bases not matched to a gene: 9. This chain's CDR3 is CATPGLAGVGEQYF. The DNA for the CDR3 is TGTGCCACCCCGGGACTAGCGGGAGTAGGGGAGCAGTACTTC.

V usage is TRBV18 and J usage is TRBJ1-1; D remains unclear. The CDR3 spans 14 residues. V lost 0 bases, J lost 10 bases, and 15 bases lay in between. From germline, CDR1 is KGHSH and CDR2 LQKENI. The CDR3 sequence is CASSPPGQILLAFF. CDR3 nucleotide sequence: TGTGCCAGCTCACCACCGGGCCAGATCCTTTTAGCTTTCTTT. Full variable domain (remainder filled in from reference TRBV18 and TRBJ1-1): NAGVMQNPRHLVRRRGQEARLRCSPMKGHSHVYWYRQLPEEGLKFMVYLQKENIIDESGMPKERFSAEFPKEGPSILRIQQVVRGDSAAYFCASSPPGQILLAFFGQGTRLTVV.

The chain uses TRBV27 and TRBJ2-3, with 9 bases that match TRBD2. V shed 4 bases, J shed 4 bases, and the junction held 9 bases outside the gene matches. The CDR3 consists of 16 residues. Germline CDR1 MNHEY, CDR2 SMNVEV (reference sequence). CDR3 sequence (DNA): TGTGCCAGCAGTTGGGGGGTTAGCGGGAGCTCAGATACGCAGTATTTT. Amino acid sequence: CASSWGVSGSSDTQYF.

V and J are TRBV7-9 and TRBJ1-1, with TRBD1 matching 9 bases. Germline loops: CDR1 SEHNR, CDR2 FQNEAQ (reference sequence). The CDR3 has 12 amino acids. V dropped 1 base and J dropped 14; count of bases not matched to a gene: 5. CDR3 loop: CASSLGTGAVFF. DNA of the CDR3: TGTGCCAGCAGCTTAGGGACAGGGGCTGTGTTCTTT.

The gene calls are TRBV10-3 and TRBJ2-7, with TRBD2 identical over 11 bases. Germline V CDR1 and CDR2: ENHRY, SYGVKD. The CDR3 runs to 16 residues. V dropped 3 bases and J dropped 4; count of bases not matched to a gene: 8. For the CDR3, the DNA is TGTGCCATCAGTGAACCCACTAGCGGGAGTAGGTACGAGCAGTACTTC. It translates to CAISEPTSGSRYEQYF.

The rearrangement joins TRBV28 to TRBJ1-2; TRBD1 might be the D (6 bases). Germline V gene data show CDR1 as MDHEN and CDR2 as SYDVKM. V dropped 1 base and J dropped 5 bases, with 14 bases sitting between them. This CDR3 spans 15 amino acids. The CDR3 region is CASSLFGRGGYGYTF. In DNA, the CDR3 is TGTGCCAGCAGTTTATTTGGCAGGGGAGGGTATGGCTACACCTTC.

The rearrangement links TRBV30 to TRBJ2-2, with D unclear. This CDR3 comprises 14 residues. The V end lost 4 bases, the J end lost 13 bases, and 22 bases lay between the germline ends. The germline V gene encodes CDR1 GTSNPN and CDR2 SVGIG (reference sequence). For the CDR3, the DNA is TGTGCCTGGACCCCCAGTGGGCCTCCCGTTGGGCTGTTTTTT. Its translation is CAWTPSGPPVGLFF.

J is TRBJ1-5 and V is TRBV28; 9 bases agree with TRBD1. This CDR3 comprises 15 residues. V lost 6 bases to trimming and J lost 7 bases; unmatched junction nucleotides: 10. Germline lookup yields CDR1 MDHEN and CDR2 SYDVKM. CDR3 loop: CASSQAGTGSQPQHF. CDR3 bases: TGTGCCAGCAGCCAGGCCGGGACAGGGAGCCAGCCCCAGCATTTT.

The gene calls are TRBV9 and TRBJ2-2, with a possible D match to TRBD2 (5 bases). In germline, CDR1 is SGDLS, CDR2 YYNGEE. This CDR3 has 17 residues. The V and J ends lost 3 bases and 0 bases respectively, with 15 bases between them. CDR3 nucleotide sequence: TGTGCCAGCAGCGCCCGCGGAGCGGAATCGAACACCGGGGAGCTGTTTTTT. Amino acids: CASSARGAESNTGELFF.

This clone was seen a single time. The chain joins TRBV19 to TRBJ1-5, with a tentative D call TRBD1 (6 bases). The CDR3 runs 12 residues. With 6 bases removed from V and 5 bases from J, the gap between germline ends came to 8 bases. The V gene's germline CDR1 is LNHDA and CDR2 SQIVND (reference sequence). This chain's CDR3 is CASRQGYQPQHF. CDR3 coding DNA: TGTGCCAGTAGACAGGGTTATCAGCCCCAGCATTTT.

The chain has TRBV10-3 and TRBJ1-5; 9 bases line up with TRBD1. Germline CDR1 is ENHRY and CDR2 is SYGVKD. The CDR3 length is 13 residues. The V and J ends lost 6 bases and 7 bases, in that order; junction bases with no gene match: 4. CDR3: CAISGDREQPQHF. The CDR3 DNA follows: TGTGCCATCAGCGGGGACAGGGAACAGCCCCAGCATTTT.